This is a list of T cell receptor beta chains from one sample in a study of patients and donors after allogeneic stem cell transplantation. In TCRdb, the RT-PCR reads were re-called with MiXCR into one record per CDR3 protein. The data show about a million distinct CDR3 sequences, with roughly 18% seen just once and 5% to 6.5% held by the top ten. Sequencing was carried out using blood, either unsorted or a sorted T cell fraction (not recorded which). The receptors shown here come from a human donor who was either an allogeneic HSCT recipient or a stem cell or donor lymphocyte infusion donor (not recorded which). It is not recorded whose cells these are; they may come from a transplant donor. Both conserved end residues are part of each CDR3. The D gene is left open where the match is weak. Rows may omit the clone size; those that give it use once, few, many or a size class.

cdr3_aa: CSAQALGGETQYF
cdr3_nt: TGCAGTGCTCAGGCCCTAGGGGGAGAGACCCAGTACTTC
clone_size: many
j_call: TRBJ2-5
v_call: TRBV20-1
d_call: .

cdr3_aa: CASSQEKKTQYF
cdr3_nt: TGTGCCAGCAGCCAAGAAAAAAAGACCCAGTACTTC
clone_size: .
j_call: TRBJ2-5
v_call: TRBV14
d_call: .

cdr3_aa: CARSISGTGELFF
cdr3_nt: TGTGCCAGAAGCATTAGCGGCACCGGGGAGCTGTTTTTT
clone_size: .
j_call: TRBJ2-2
v_call: TRBV5-3
d_call: .

cdr3_aa: CASSPGTSGTKTQYF
cdr3_nt: TGTGCCAGCAGCCCAGGGACTAGCGGGACGAAGACCCAGTACTTC
clone_size: once
j_call: TRBJ2-5
v_call: TRBV7-7
d_call: TRBD2

cdr3_aa: CASSTHSERTDNNEQFF
cdr3_nt: TGTGCCAGCAGTACCCACAGCGAACGGACGGATAACAATGAGCAGTTCTTC
clone_size: few
j_call: TRBJ2-1
v_call: TRBV6-2/TRBV6-3
d_call: .

cdr3_aa: CASATGTGLDEQFF
cdr3_nt: TGTGCCAGCGCAACCGGGACAGGGTTAGATGAGCAGTTCTTC
clone_size: few
j_call: TRBJ2-1
v_call: TRBV7-9
d_call: TRBD1

cdr3_aa: CASTELGRARPYEQYF
cdr3_nt: TGTGCCAGCACCGAATTGGGGCGGGCGCGTCCCTACGAGCAGTACTTC
clone_size: .
j_call: TRBJ2-7
v_call: TRBV7-2
d_call: .

cdr3_aa: CSARWFKAADTQYF
cdr3_nt: TGCAGTGCTAGGTGGTTCAAGGCGGCAGATACGCAGTATTTT
clone_size: few
j_call: TRBJ2-3
v_call: TRBV20-1
d_call: .

cdr3_aa: CASSFELAGAYEQYF
cdr3_nt: TGCGCCAGCAGCTTTGAACTAGCGGGCGCCTACGAGCAGTACTTC
clone_size: .
j_call: TRBJ2-7
v_call: TRBV5-1
d_call: TRBD2

cdr3_aa: CASSRRTNTDTQYF
cdr3_nt: TGTGCCAGCAGCCGGCGGACTAACACAGATACGCAGTATTTT
clone_size: few
j_call: TRBJ2-3
v_call: TRBV12-3/TRBV12-4
d_call: .

cdr3_aa: CASSVEQGTDTQYF
cdr3_nt: TGTGCCAGCAGTGTGGAGCAGGGAACAGATACGCAGTATTTT
clone_size: .
j_call: TRBJ2-3
v_call: TRBV27
d_call: .

cdr3_aa: CASSFHTSSYEQYF
cdr3_nt: TGTGCCAGCAGTTTTCATACCAGCTCCTACGAGCAGTACTTC
clone_size: .
j_call: TRBJ2-7
v_call: TRBV12-3/TRBV12-4
d_call: .

cdr3_aa: CASSLAAGNPYEQYF
cdr3_nt: TGTGCCAGCAGTTTGGCCGCAGGGAACCCCTACGAGCAGTACTTC
clone_size: .
j_call: TRBJ2-7
v_call: TRBV28
d_call: .

cdr3_aa: CASSLITRGEQYF
cdr3_nt: TGTGCCAGCAGTTTAATCACGAGAGGCGAGCAGTACTTC
clone_size: many
j_call: TRBJ2-7
v_call: TRBV12-3/TRBV12-4
d_call: .

cdr3_aa: CASSRGAGDTEAFF
cdr3_nt: TGCGCCAGCAGCCGCGGGGCGGGCGACACTGAAGCTTTCTTT
clone_size: .
j_call: TRBJ1-1
v_call: TRBV4-3
d_call: .

cdr3_aa: CAISAQDEQYF
cdr3_nt: TGTGCCATCAGTGCACAGGACGAGCAGTACTTC
clone_size: .
j_call: TRBJ2-7
v_call: TRBV10-3
d_call: .

cdr3_aa: CASSQKREKNTEAFF
cdr3_nt: TGCGCCAGCAGCCAGAAACGGGAGAAGAACACTGAAGCTTTCTTT
clone_size: .
j_call: TRBJ1-1
v_call: TRBV4-1
d_call: .

cdr3_aa: CASSAVWTGDARVTYNEQFF
cdr3_nt: TGCGCCAGCAGCGCGGTCTGGACAGGGGACGCGCGTGTAACCTACAATGAGCAGTTCTTC
clone_size: .
j_call: TRBJ2-1
v_call: TRBV5-1
d_call: TRBD1

cdr3_aa: CASSGTGGEKETQYF
cdr3_nt: TGTGCCAGCAGTGGGACAGGGGGTGAAAAAGAGACCCAGTACTTC
clone_size: .
j_call: TRBJ2-5
v_call: TRBV25-1
d_call: TRBD1

cdr3_aa: CATSSPPGVPGANVLTF
cdr3_nt: TGTGCCACCAGCAGTCCCCCAGGGGTGCCTGGGGCCAACGTCCTGACTTTC
clone_size: .
j_call: TRBJ2-6
v_call: TRBV15
d_call: .

cdr3_aa: CATQSMSGNTIYF
cdr3_nt: TGTGCCACCCAGTCGATGTCGGGAAACACCATATATTTT
clone_size: .
j_call: TRBJ1-3
v_call: TRBV24-1
d_call: .

cdr3_aa: CASSPQRSEYGYTF
cdr3_nt: TGTGCCAGCAGTCCTCAAAGGTCGGAATATGGCTACACCTTC
clone_size: .
j_call: TRBJ1-2
v_call: TRBV3-1
d_call: .

cdr3_aa: CASKQAGPGQYF
cdr3_nt: TGTGCCAGCAAACAAGCTGGACCCGGGCAGTACTTC
clone_size: few
j_call: TRBJ2-7
v_call: TRBV6-2/TRBV6-3
d_call: .